Listed below are T cell receptor beta chains from one sample, sequenced in a study of OX40 agonist ivuxolimab in advanced cancers. Only in-frame clones appear in the TCRdb table, and some are missing; sequencing was by immunoSEQ multiplex PCR. Here the sample spans some 140,000 clones, just over 90% being singletons. The material sequenced was CD4+ or CD8+ T cells sorted from blood, taken in a trial of the OX40 agonist ivuxolimab. The receptors here all came from an adult with an advanced solid tumor such as melanoma, head and neck, liver or kidney cancer. Both conserved end residues are part of each CDR3. The D gene is left open where the match is weak. Expanded clones get a size class; other rows say once, few or many, or leave the size out.

clone size	D gene	V gene	J gene	CDR3 DNA	CDR3 protein
.	.	TRBV5-1	TRBJ2-7	TGCGCCAGCAGCCCTAGCTCCTACGAGCAGTACTTC	CASSPSSYEQYF
.	.	TRBV7-9	TRBJ2-5	TGTGCCAGCAGCTTGTCCGGGACTGAAGAGACCCAGTACTTC	CASSLSGTEETQYF
once	.	TRBV5-1	TRBJ2-1	TGCGCCAGCAGCCCCGATGGTTCGGGGGCGTATGGTTATGAGCAGTTCTTC	CASSPDGSGAYGYEQFF
.	.	TRBV28	TRBJ1-1	TGTGCCAGCAGTCCCGGGGGGGGTTGGACTGAAGCTTTCTTT	CASSPGGGWTEAFF
.	.	TRBV13	TRBJ1-6	TGTGCCAGCAGCAGGTATGGGACGGGGAATTCACCCCTCCACTTT	CASSRYGTGNSPLHF
.	.	TRBV15	TRBJ1-1	TGTGCCACCAGCAGAGATATCGTAATGAACACTGAAGCTTTCTTT	CATSRDIVMNTEAFF
.	.	TRBV5-1	TRBJ2-3	TGCGCCAGCAGCTTGGGATCCCTCACAGATACGCAGTATTTT	CASSLGSLTDTQYF
.	.	TRBV5-6	TRBJ1-4	TGTGCCAGCAGCACCGGACAGACACCCGCAACTAATGAAAAACTGTTTTTT	CASSTGQTPATNEKLFF
.	TRBD1	TRBV2	TRBJ2-7	TGTGCCAGCAGTAATACAGGGGGCCCCTACGAGCAGTACTTC	CASSNTGGPYEQYF
.	.	TRBV2	TRBJ1-1	TGTGCCAGCGATCGTCAGTTGGACACTGAAGCTTTCTTT	CASDRQLDTEAFF
.	.	TRBV5-1	TRBJ1-2	TGCGCCAGCAGCTTGGAGATACGGGGCTATGGCTACACCTTC	CASSLEIRGYGYTF
.	.	TRBV28	TRBJ1-1	TGTGCCAGCACCCGGTGGTCTACTGAGGCTTTCTTT	CASTRWSTEAFF
.	TRBD1	TRBV18	TRBJ2-5	TGTGCCAGCTCAACGGGACAGCCACAAGAGACCCAGTACTTC	CASSTGQPQETQYF
.	.	TRBV4-2	TRBJ1-3	TGTGCCAGCTCCCGGGAGTTTTCTGGAAACACCATATATTTT	CASSREFSGNTIYF
few	TRBD1	TRBV2	TRBJ1-1	TGTGCCAGAGAGACAGGGGCCAACACTGAAGCTTTCTTT	CARETGANTEAFF
.	.	TRBV6-6	TRBJ2-7	TGTGCCAGCAGTTCCCCCGGGACGGGAATTTACGAGCAGTACTTC	CASSSPGTGIYEQYF
.	TRBD1	TRBV7-9	TRBJ2-5	TGTGCCAGCAGCAACCCCTCGACAGGGGTAGAGACCCAGTACTTC	CASSNPSTGVETQYF
.	.	TRBV18	TRBJ1-1	TGTGCCAGCTCACCCCGGGCCGGGGGAGCTTTCTTT	CASSPRAGGAFF
.	.	TRBV10-1	TRBJ1-3	TGCGCCAGCAGTGAATGGGGGTCTGGAAACACCATATATTTT	CASSEWGSGNTIYF
.	.	TRBV5-1	TRBJ1-4	TGCGCCAGCAGCTTCGGTCAAGGGAGTGAAAAACTGTTTTTT	CASSFGQGSEKLFF
.	.	TRBV9	TRBJ1-3	TGTGCCAGCAGCCCATTTACAGATTCCTCTGGAAACACCATATATTTT	CASSPFTDSSGNTIYF
.	TRBD2	TRBV28	TRBJ2-7	TGTGCCAGCAGTTTTCCCGGACTAGCGGGAAACTACGAGCAGTACTTC	CASSFPGLAGNYEQYF
.	.	TRBV5-5	TRBJ2-1	TGTGCCAGCAGCCTAGGGAGAAATGAGCAGTTCTTC	CASSLGRNEQFF
.	.	TRBV25-1	TRBJ2-7	TGTGCCAGCAGTGAAAGGGTACAGGGAGGCGAGCAGTACTTC	CASSERVQGGEQYF
.	.	TRBV6-5	TRBJ1-2	TGTGCCAGCAGTTACTGGTCGGCAGGGACGGAGGGCTACACCTTC	CASSYWSAGTEGYTF
.	.	TRBV9	TRBJ1-5	TGTGCCAGCAGCGTAGAGGGAAGCCAGCCCCAGCATTTT	CASSVEGSQPQHF
.	.	TRBV27	TRBJ2-1	TGTGCCAGCATAGGGGGGCAGGGCTTCTACAATGAGCAGTTCTTC	CASIGGQGFYNEQFF
.	TRBD2	TRBV18	TRBJ2-3	TGTGCCAGCTCACCTTTAGCGGGGCAGGTAGATACGCAGTATTTT	CASSPLAGQVDTQYF
.	.	TRBV28	TRBJ1-1	TGTGCCAGCAGTCCCTCTACCCCGGGACGGCGTGAAGCTTTCTTT	CASSPSTPGRREAFF
.	.	TRBV5-4	TRBJ1-3	TGTGCCAGCAGCCCAGAGAGGAGCAACACCATATATTTT	CASSPERSNTIYF
.	.	TRBV6-1	TRBJ1-1	TGTGCCAGCGGGAGACAGACGAACACTGAAGCTTTCTTT	CASGRQTNTEAFF
.	.	TRBV6-6	TRBJ2-1	TGTGCCAGCAGTTACTCGGGAACAGCTTACAATGAGCAGTTCTTC	CASSYSGTAYNEQFF
.	.	TRBV20-1	TRBJ2-7	TGCAGTGCTAGGGGCAGGAACGAGCAGTACTTC	CSARGRNEQYF
.	.	TRBV6-5	TRBJ2-5	TGTGCCAGCAGTTACTCCGGCGGACTTCCCGAGACCCAGTACTTC	CASSYSGGLPETQYF
.	.	TRBV11-3	TRBJ1-5	TGTGCCAGCAGCTCGCGTAGGGGGGCGAATCAGCCCCAGCATTTT	CASSSRRGANQPQHF
.	.	TRBV25-1	TRBJ2-7	TGTGCCAGCAGTGAGGTGGGCCCCTACGAGCAGTACTTC	CASSEVGPYEQYF
.	.	TRBV5-1	TRBJ2-3	TGCGCCAGCAGCTTGGCGGGGTCGAGTACAGATACGCAGTATTTT	CASSLAGSSTDTQYF
few	.	TRBV20-1	TRBJ1-1	TGCAGCCCCCACAGGAACACTGAAGCTTTCTTT	CSPHRNTEAFF
.	.	TRBV7-9	TRBJ1-1	TGTGCCAGCAGCTTAGCGCCTCATCCGGAGGGCAGAAACACTGAAGCTTTCTTT	CASSLAPHPEGRNTEAFF
.	.	TRBV7-8	TRBJ2-7	TGTGCCAGCAGCTTAGCCGAACGGGACTTCTCCTACGAGCAGTACTTC	CASSLAERDFSYEQYF
.	.	TRBV28	TRBJ2-1	TGTGCCAGCAGTCTAACTAGCTATGAGCAGTTCTTC	CASSLTSYEQFF
once	.	TRBV19	TRBJ2-2	TGTGCCAGTTTCAAACAGGGAGGCACCGGGGAGCTGTTTTTT	CASFKQGGTGELFF
.	.	TRBV5-6	TRBJ1-1	TGTGCCAGCAGCTTGGGGACGGGTTACACTGAAGCTTTCTTT	CASSLGTGYTEAFF
.	TRBD1	TRBV5-1	TRBJ2-7	TGCGCCAGCAGCCCAGGGGGTCTAGGGTCCTACGAGCAGTACTTC	CASSPGGLGSYEQYF
.	.	TRBV2	TRBJ1-1	TGTGCCAGCAGCCTGGACAGTGGGGACACTGAAGCTTTCTTT	CASSLDSGDTEAFF
few	.	TRBV6-5	TRBJ2-5	TGTGCCAGCAGTTACTCGGGTGGAGCCGGAGAGACCCAGTACTTC	CASSYSGGAGETQYF